This passage covers 20 T cell receptor beta chains from one sample sequenced in a study of cytomegalovirus exposure and HLA in healthy donors. Use of 60 Vbeta and 13 Jbeta primers characterized the PCR. Measured with immunoSEQ multiplex PCR; TCRdb has only the in-frame clones, and not every one. The repertoire holds 150,000 to 200,000 clones, with approximately 80% as singletons. The sequencing input was PBMCs. The source of these receptors is a woman younger than 30 in good health and CMV-seronegative.

The rearrangement joins TRBV7-2 to TRBJ2-7, with 7 bases matching TRBD1. The CDR3 has 15 amino acids. Germline V gene sequence: CDR1 SGHTA, CDR2 FQGNSA. Losses at the gene ends were 3 bases for V and 5 bases for J; bases not matched to a gene: 10. The CDR3 DNA is TGTGCCAGCAGCTTTAACAGGGGCGCGACTAACGAGCAGTACTTC. This sequence encodes CASSFNRGATNEQYF.

The rearrangement uses TRBV7-9 and TRBJ2-7; maybe TRBD2 (6 bases). The CDR3 has 15 residues. Between the trimmed V and J ends, which lost 4 bases and 2 bases, there was a span of 15 bases. The V gene's germline CDR1 is SEHNR and CDR2 FQNEAQ (reference sequence). CDR3 amino acids: CASSSRTRTTYEQYF. DNA of the CDR3: TGTGCCAGCAGCTCTCGAACGCGGACTACCTACGAGCAGTACTTC.

The chain employs TRBV7-6 and TRBJ2-2; 9 positions match TRBD1. V lost 1 base and J lost 4; bases outside the gene matches: 1. This CDR3 region has 15 residues. Germline CDR1 reads SGHVS; CDR2 reads FNYEAQ. The CDR3, as DNA: TGTGCCAGCAGCTTAGGACAGGGGGGCACCGGGGAGCTGTTTTTT. Protein: CASSLGQGGTGELFF. The full variable domain, rest sourced from reference TRBV7-6 and TRBJ2-2, is GAGVSQSPRYKVTKRGQDVALRCDPISGHVSLYWYRQALGQGPEFLTYFNYEAQQDKSGLPNDRFSAERPEGSISTLTIQRTEQRDSAMYRCASSLGQGGTGELFFGEGSRLTVL.

In its sample, this clone was seen once. The V gene is TRBV15, the J gene TRBJ1-5, with TRBD1 as a possible D gene (6 bases). V lost 0 bases and J lost 4, with 19 bases in between. CDR3 length equals 18 residues. Germline lookup yields CDR1 LNHNV and CDR2 YYDKDF (reference sequence). CDR3 nucleotide sequence: TGTGCCACCAGCAGAGATCCGGGGGGAACAGGGAGGAATCAGCCCCAGCATTTT. Translating it yields CATSRDPGGTGRNQPQHF.

The J gene is TRBJ1-1, the V gene TRBV19; possible D gene TRBD1, 5 bases. The CDR3 is made up of 15 amino acids. Between the trimmed V and J ends, which lost 8 bases and 10 bases, there was a span of 26 bases. Germline CDR1 LNHDA, CDR2 SQIVND (reference sequence). CDR3 bases: TGTGCCAGTCACTCCACGGCGGGGGGGACCGGACGAGCTTTCTTT. Residues: CASHSTAGGTGRAFF.

The sample holds a few counts of this clone. CDR3 amino acids: CATRQSSTDTQYF. The CDR3 nucleotides read TGTGCCACGAGACAGTCAAGCACAGATACGCAGTATTTT. The chain employs TRBV2 and TRBJ2-3; D is perhaps TRBD1 (5 bases). Germline CDR1 and CDR2: SNHLY and FYNNEI. V lost 10 bases, J lost 0 bases, and 11 bases lay in between. There are 13 residues in the CDR3.

This sequence joins TRBV7-2 and TRBJ2-1; 11 bases map to TRBD2. Losses at the gene ends were 5 bases for V and 3 bases for J; bases not matched to a gene: 6. Germline CDR1 reads SGHTA; CDR2 reads FQGNSA. The CDR3 contains 16 residues. The CDR3 DNA reads as TGTGCCAGCAGCCCGGACGGGACTAGCGGCTACAATGAGCAGTTCTTC. Protein: CASSPDGTSGYNEQFF.

This clone was seen only once. V gene TRBV6-4 combines with J gene TRBJ2-1; TRBD2 agrees at 14 bases. Unmatched junction bases numbered 4, after V lost 4 bases and J lost 5 bases. The CDR3 has 16 residues. The germline gives CDR1 MRHNA, CDR2 SNTAGT. Written as DNA, the CDR3 is TGTGCCAGCAGTGCGACTAGCGGGAGGGTCGACAATGAGCAGTTCTTC. Protein sequence: CASSATSGRVDNEQFF.

The chain couples TRBV21-1 to TRBJ1-2; TRBD1, the D gene given by the table, was not confirmed from the DNA. TRBV21-1 is classified as a pseudogene. This CDR3 region has 15 residues. CDR3 amino acids: CASRGQRTANYGYTF. CDR3 DNA: TGTGCCAGCAGGGGACAGAGGACAGCAAACTATGGCTACACCTTC.

This clone was picked up a small number of times. CDR3 nucleotides: TGTGCCACCAGCAGAGAAGGGGGCGCGATCACTGAAGCTTTCTTT. Translated, it gives CATSREGGAITEAFF. The J gene is TRBJ1-1, the V gene TRBV15; 7 bases align to TRBD1. This CDR3 contains 15 residues. The junction had 5 bases not matched to a gene; V was cut back by 0 bases and J by 4 bases. Germline CDR1 and CDR2: LNHNV and YYDKDF (reference sequence).

A single count supports this clone. The chain recombines TRBV28 with TRBJ2-7; 9 nucleotides match TRBD2. Per germline, CDR1 MDHEN and CDR2 SYDVKM. The CDR3 sequence is 14 residues long. Trimming took 10 bases from V and 6 from J; bases not matched to a gene: 13. As DNA, the CDR3 is TGTGCCACCCGGTATGGTGGCGGGAGGGTCGAGCAGTACTTC. Protein sequence: CATRYGGGRVEQYF.

V gene TRBV5-8 combines with J gene TRBJ1-1; 8 nucleotides align to TRBD1. This CDR3 has 15 residues. Germline V gene lookup returns CDR1 SGHTS and CDR2 YDEGEE. J gave up 2 bases and V 3 bases, and 6 bases lay outside the gene matches. This chain's CDR3 is CASSSGTGGNTEAFF. DNA of the CDR3: TGTGCCAGCAGCTCCGGCACAGGGGGAAACACTGAAGCTTTCTTT.

This rearrangement joins TRBV5-1 to TRBJ2-5; 11 bases fit TRBD1. Germline CDR1 reads SGHRS; CDR2 reads YFSETQ. The trim removed 1 base at V and 5 bases at J, leaving 7 bases unmatched. The CDR3 sequence is 16 residues long. The CDR3: CASSLNGQGARETQYF. Here the CDR3 DNA reads TGCGCCAGCAGCTTGAACGGACAGGGGGCTAGGGAGACCCAGTACTTC.

The chain combines TRBV25-1 with TRBJ2-1, with D possibly TRBD2 on 6 matching bases. V shed 1 base and J shed 3 bases, with 13 bases lying between them. Germline lookup yields CDR1 MGHDK and CDR2 SYGVNS. The CDR3 runs to 16 residues. The CDR3 nucleotides read TGTGCCAGCAGTGAATCTCCGGGAGTGGGCTACAATGAGCAGTTCTTC. Protein product: CASSESPGVGYNEQFF.

V is TRBV5-1 and J is TRBJ2-3, with TRBD2 matching 7 bases. V trimming: 6 bases; J trimming: 10 bases; junction bases outside the gene matches: 14. The CDR3 has 14 residues. The germline CDR1 and CDR2 sequences are SGHRS and YFSETQ. The CDR3 loop is CASTAIAGSFAQYF. Here the CDR3 DNA reads TGCGCCAGCACCGCGATAGCGGGTAGTTTTGCGCAGTATTTT.

The J gene is TRBJ2-2, the V gene TRBV7-2; 10 nucleotides agree with TRBD2. Germline-derived CDR1 and CDR2 are SGHTA and FQGNSA. With 5 bases clipped from V and 3 bases from J, the junction kept 6 bases outside the gene matches. CDR3 size: 16 residues. The CDR3: CASSGDLAGDTGELFF. CDR3 coding DNA: TGTGCCAGCAGCGGAGACCTAGCGGGGGACACCGGGGAGCTGTTTTTT.

The chain combines TRBV13 with TRBJ2-3; TRBD2 agrees at 8 bases. This CDR3 spans 16 amino acids. CDR1 PRHDT and CDR2 FYEKMQ come from the germline V gene (reference sequence). The J segment lost 0 bases and the V segment lost 0 bases, leaving 2 bases of the junction unmatched. The CDR3 reads CASSLGLAGSTDTQYF. In DNA, the CDR3 is TGTGCCAGCAGCTTAGGTCTAGCGGGCAGCACAGATACGCAGTATTTT.

The genes are TRBV27 and TRBJ1-5, with 7 positions matching TRBD1. From germline, CDR1 is MNHEY and CDR2 SMNVEV (reference sequence). This CDR3 contains 14 residues. V lost 6 bases, J lost 3 bases, and 5 bases stayed unmatched. CDR3 sequence reads: CASSLTGVNQPQHF. Written as DNA, the CDR3 is TGTGCCAGCAGCCTAACAGGGGTCAATCAGCCCCAGCATTTT.

This chain uses TRBV6-5 with TRBJ2-7, with D possibly matching TRBD1 (6 bases). The V and J ends lost 4 bases and 4 bases respectively, with 11 bases between them. The CDR3 contains 13 residues. The germline V gene encodes CDR1 MNHEY and CDR2 SVGAGI. The CDR3 DNA sequence: TGTGCCAGCAGTTCGAGGACAGTGTACGAGCAGTACTTC. It encodes CASSSRTVYEQYF.

V is TRBV5-1 and J is TRBJ2-3; D perhaps matches TRBD2 (6 bases). The CDR3 has 14 residues. Between the trimmed V and J ends, which lost 0 bases and 4 bases, there was a span of 9 bases. CDR1 and CDR2 from the germline V gene are SGHRS and YFSETQ. Written as DNA, the CDR3 is TGCGCCAGCAGCTTGGCGGGAGCCGCAGATACGCAGTATTTT. Translated, it gives CASSLAGAADTQYF.